The following is a T cell receptor beta chain sequence with its context. The data stem from a study of technical replicates of blood from a few donors. Germline-derived CDR1 and CDR2 are MNHEY and SMNVEV (reference sequence). The CDR3 totals 16 residues. Trimming pared 0 bases from V and 2 bases from J, leaving 12 bases between. Assay: immunoSEQ multiplex PCR; the TCRdb copy retains only in-frame clones and omits some. Here the sample spans tens of thousands of clones, around nine tenths being singletons. The chain carries TRBV27 and TRBJ2-3; D is unclear. The source is a human donor in good health. Some clones in this sample may be carry-over from other donors' samples. What was sequenced was PBMCs. The chain's CDR3 is CASSLSNPGYTDTQYF. For the CDR3, the DNA is TGTGCCAGCAGTTTATCGAACCCAGGATACACAGATACGCAGTATTTT.